This TCR beta chain was recovered during a study of blood T cell repertoires in COVID-19. Study information: T cells, B-cell-depleted T cells, or PBMCs supplied cDNA or gDNA.

Only in-frame clones appear in the TCRdb table, and some are missing; sequencing was by immunoSEQ multiplex PCR. The data show more than 150,000 clones, with about 88% seen just once and around 0.99% held by the top ten. With 6 bases clipped from V and 3 bases from J, the junction kept 3 bases outside the gene matches. The V gene's germline CDR1 is SNHLY and CDR2 FYNNEI. There are 14 residues in the CDR3. This receptor was taken from a man aged 18 to 29 with acute or convalescent COVID-19. The sample was peripheral blood. The chain links TRBV2 to TRBJ2-4; 9 bases map to TRBD1. The CDR3 protein is CASRDRGDKNIQYF. The CDR3, as DNA: TGTGCCAGCAGGGACAGGGGTGACAAAAACATTCAGTACTTC.